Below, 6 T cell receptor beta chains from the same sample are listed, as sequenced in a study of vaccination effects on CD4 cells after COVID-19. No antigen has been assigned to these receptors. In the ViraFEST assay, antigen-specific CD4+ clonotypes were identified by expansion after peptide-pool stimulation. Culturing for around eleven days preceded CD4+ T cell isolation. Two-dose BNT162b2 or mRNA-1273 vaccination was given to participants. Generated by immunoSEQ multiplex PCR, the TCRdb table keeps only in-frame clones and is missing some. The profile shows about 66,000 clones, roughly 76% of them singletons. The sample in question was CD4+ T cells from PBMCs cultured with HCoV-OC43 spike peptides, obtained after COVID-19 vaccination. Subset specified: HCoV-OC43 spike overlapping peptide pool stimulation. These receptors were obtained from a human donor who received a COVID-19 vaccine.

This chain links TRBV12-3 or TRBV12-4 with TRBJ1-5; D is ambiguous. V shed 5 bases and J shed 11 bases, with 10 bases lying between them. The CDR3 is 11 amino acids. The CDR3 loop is CASSQSLTQHF. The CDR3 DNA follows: TGTGCCAGCAGTCAATCTCTGACCCAGCATTTT.

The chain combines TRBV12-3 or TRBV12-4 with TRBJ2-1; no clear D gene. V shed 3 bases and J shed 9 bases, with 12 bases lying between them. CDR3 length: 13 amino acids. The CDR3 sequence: CASSFSFYGEQFF. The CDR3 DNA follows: TGTGCCAGCAGTTTCAGTTTTTACGGTGAGCAGTTCTTC.

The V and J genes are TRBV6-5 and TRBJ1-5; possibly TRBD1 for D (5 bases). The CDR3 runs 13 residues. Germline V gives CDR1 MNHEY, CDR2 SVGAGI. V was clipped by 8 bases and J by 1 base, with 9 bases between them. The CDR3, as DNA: TGTGCCAGCGGGGCAGCCAGCAATCAGCCCCAGCATTTT. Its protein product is CASGAASNQPQHF.

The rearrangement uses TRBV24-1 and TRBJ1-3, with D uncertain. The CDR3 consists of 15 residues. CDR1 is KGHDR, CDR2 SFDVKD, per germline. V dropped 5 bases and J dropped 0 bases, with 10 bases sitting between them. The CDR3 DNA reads TGTGCCACCAGTGGGACTGCCAGCTCTGGAAACACCATATATTTT. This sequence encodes CATSGTASSGNTIYF.

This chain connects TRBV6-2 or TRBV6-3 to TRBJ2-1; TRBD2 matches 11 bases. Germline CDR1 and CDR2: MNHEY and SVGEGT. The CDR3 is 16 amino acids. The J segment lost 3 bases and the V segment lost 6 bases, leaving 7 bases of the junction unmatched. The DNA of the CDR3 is TGTGCCAGCAGCCCCGCCGGGACTAGCGGCTACAATGAGCAGTTCTTC. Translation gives CASSPAGTSGYNEQFF.

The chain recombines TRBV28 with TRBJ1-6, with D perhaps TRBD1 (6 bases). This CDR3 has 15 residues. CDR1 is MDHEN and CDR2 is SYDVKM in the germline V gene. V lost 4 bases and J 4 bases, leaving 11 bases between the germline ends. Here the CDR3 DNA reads TGTGCCAGCAGTTCGACAGGTCTTTATAATTCACCCCTCCACTTT. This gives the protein CASSSTGLYNSPLHF.